The sequence of this TCR beta chain was determined in a study of glioma-infiltrating T cells after dendritic cell vaccination. Study summary: At biweekly intervals, patients got three intradermal dendritic cell vaccine injections.

Germline CDR1 is SGHNT and CDR2 is YENEEA. This CDR3 has 12 amino acids. V gave up 5 bases and J gave up 3 bases, with 8 bases separating them. Time point defined: after dendritic cell vaccination, including at tumor progression/relapse. Blood PBMC samples: pre-vaccination, two weeks post third vaccination, and at tumor progression. TCRB CDR3 was amplified from 2 ug genomic DNA or less. Generated by immunoSEQ multiplex PCR, the TCRdb table keeps only in-frame clones and is missing some. The sample records 50,000 to 75,000 clones, about 84% being singletons. This sequence joins TRBV11-3 and TRBJ2-7, with a weak D call TRBD2 (5 bases). Material: blood, obtained after dendritic cell vaccination. The clonotype comes from a human donor with glioblastoma. CDR3 residues: CASSPRGYEQYF. CDR3 nucleotide sequence: TGTGCCAGCAGCCCACGGGGCTACGAGCAGTACTTC.